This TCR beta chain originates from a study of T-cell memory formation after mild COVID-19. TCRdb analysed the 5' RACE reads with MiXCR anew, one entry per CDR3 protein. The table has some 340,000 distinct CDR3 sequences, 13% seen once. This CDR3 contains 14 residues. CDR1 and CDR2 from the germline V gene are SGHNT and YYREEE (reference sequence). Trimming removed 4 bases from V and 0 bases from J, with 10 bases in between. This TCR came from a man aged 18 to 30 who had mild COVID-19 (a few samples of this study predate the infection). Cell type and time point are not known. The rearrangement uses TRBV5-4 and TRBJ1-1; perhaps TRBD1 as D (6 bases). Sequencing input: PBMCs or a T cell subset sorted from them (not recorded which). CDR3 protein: CASSPWTVNTEAFF. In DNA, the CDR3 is TGTGCCAGCAGCCCATGGACAGTGAACACTGAAGCTTTCTTT.